This entry features one T cell receptor (beta chain) sequence. V shed 3 bases and J shed 7 bases, with 4 bases lying between them. CDR3 length: 11 amino acids. Germline V gene lookup returns CDR1 MNHEY and CDR2 SMNVEV (reference sequence). This sample is drawn from a study of blood T cell repertoires in COVID-19. Whole-study context: Both acute and convalescent COVID-19 samples were obtained from the United States, Italy and Spain. T cells, B-cell-depleted T cells, or PBMCs provided the cDNA or gDNA that served as material.

In the authors' workflow: Estimates of nucleated cell counts were drawn from the amplification of reference gene primers. Produced via immunoSEQ multiplex PCR; TCRdb's table is partial and in-frame only. The V and J calls and the clone size are those of that table, but D and trimming were determined from the DNA. This table holds 150,000 to 200,000 clones, more than 70% found once. Sequencing was carried out using peripheral blood. The chain has TRBV27 and TRBJ2-1; D remains unclear. This TCR was sampled from a woman aged 55-69 years with acute or convalescent COVID-19. The CDR3 region is CASSFANEQFF. The CDR3 DNA reads TGTGCCAGCAGTTTTGCGAATGAGCAGTTCTTC.